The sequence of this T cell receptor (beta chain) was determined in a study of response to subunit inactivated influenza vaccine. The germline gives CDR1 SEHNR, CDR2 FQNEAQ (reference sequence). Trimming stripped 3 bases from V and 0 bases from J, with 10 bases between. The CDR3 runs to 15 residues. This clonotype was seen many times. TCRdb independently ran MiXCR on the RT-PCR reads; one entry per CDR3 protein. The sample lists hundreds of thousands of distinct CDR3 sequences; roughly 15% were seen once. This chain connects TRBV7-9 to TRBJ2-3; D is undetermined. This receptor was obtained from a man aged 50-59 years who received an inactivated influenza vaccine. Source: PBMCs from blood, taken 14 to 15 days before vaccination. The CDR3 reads CASSFLDGSTDTQYF. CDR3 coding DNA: TGTGCCAGCAGCTTCCTCGACGGCAGCACAGATACGCAGTATTTT.